This T cell receptor beta chain was sequenced in a study of control samples from healthy donors and cancer patients. CDR1 is MNHEY, CDR2 SVGAGI, per germline. The germline V and J ends were trimmed by 6 bases and 8 bases, with 10 bases remaining between them. The CDR3 covers 12 residues. Profiling relied on immunoSEQ multiplex PCR, and the TCRdb table lists in-frame clones only, not all of them. The sample contains fewer than 200,000 clones, 90% of which appear only once. The sequence derives from a woman in her forties or fifties in good health. The source material was blood. This chain connects TRBV6-5 to TRBJ1-4; D gene unclear. CDR3 sequence reads: CASRAYGEKLFF. The DNA of the CDR3 is TGTGCCAGCAGGGCTTACGGGGAAAAACTGTTTTTT.